The next 17 T cell receptor beta chains were all read from a single sample in a study of blood T cell repertoires in COVID-19. This table comes from immunoSEQ multiplex PCR, and its TCRdb copy is limited to in-frame clones, with some not included. The sample holds some 300,000 clones, 85% to 90% seen once. The sequencing sample was made of peripheral blood. The receptors stem from a woman in her forties or fifties with COVID-19, enrolled during active disease.

The chain couples TRBV4-2 to TRBJ2-1; D is perhaps TRBD2 (7 bases). This CDR3 contains 16 residues. Looked up from germline, CDR1 is LGHNA and CDR2 is YNFKEQ. Trimming removed 0 bases at V and 9 bases at J, with 18 bases between. CDR3: CASSQDKIVGGAEQFF. The CDR3, as DNA: TGTGCCAGCAGCCAAGATAAAATCGTTGGGGGGGCTGAGCAGTTCTTC.

In regard to this clone: An end of the junction differs from the germline gene, which may be a read error. The chain links TRBV6-5 to TRBJ1-2; D unclear. CDR1 and CDR2 from the germline V gene are MNHEY and SVGAGI. The CDR3 sequence is 14 residues long. The CDR3 DNA is TGTGCCAGCAGATACTCTGATTCGGCGGGGGGCTACACCTTC. It codes for CASRYSDSAGGYTF.

V usage is TRBV5-1 and J usage is TRBJ2-7; a possible D gene is TRBD1 (6 bases). CDR3 length: 13 amino acids. Trimming removed 2 bases at V and 3 bases at J, with 9 bases between. Germline CDR1 is SGHRS and CDR2 is YFSETQ. CDR3 loop: CASSFSRGYEQYF. CDR3 DNA sequence: TGCGCCAGCAGCTTCTCCAGGGGCTACGAGCAGTACTTC.

The V gene is TRBV10-3, the J gene TRBJ1-1; 8 nucleotides agree with TRBD1. From germline, CDR1 is ENHRY and CDR2 SYGVKD. J gave up 0 bases and V 10 bases, and 10 bases lay outside the gene matches. This CDR3 has 15 amino acids. The CDR3 loop reads CATRQGLNMNTEAFF. The DNA for the CDR3 is TGTGCCACGAGACAGGGGTTAAACATGAACACTGAAGCTTTCTTT.

The chain is built from TRBV5-4 and TRBJ1-1; 8 nucleotides align to TRBD1. V trimming: 3 bases; J trimming: 10 bases; junction bases outside the gene matches: 8. Looked up from germline, CDR1 is SGHNT and CDR2 is YYREEE (reference sequence). The CDR3 is 13 amino acids. CDR3 in DNA: TGTGCCAGCAGCTCCAGAGACAGGGGAGGAGCTTTCTTT. Its translation: CASSSRDRGGAFF.

The chain employs TRBV10-2 and TRBJ2-3; 8 nucleotides agree with TRBD1. This CDR3 is 13 amino acids long. J lost 3 bases, V lost 7 bases, and 3 bases had no gene match. Germline CDR1 WSHSY, CDR2 SAAADI. The CDR3: CASIDRGTDTQYF. The CDR3 DNA follows: TGCGCCAGCATCGACAGGGGTACAGATACGCAGTATTTT.

This rearrangement joins TRBV5-1 to TRBJ1-6; D may be TRBD1 (6 bases). Looked up from germline, CDR1 is SGHRS and CDR2 is YFSETQ. The germline V and J ends were trimmed by 0 bases and 7 bases, with 8 bases remaining between them. The CDR3 runs 14 residues. The CDR3 nucleotides are TGCGCCAGCAGCTTGGCAGGGGTCAATTCACCCCTCCACTTT. Translation gives CASSLAGVNSPLHF.

The CDR3 sequence: CASSHGTSGSEQFF. The CDR3 DNA reads as TGTGCCAGCAGTCACGGGACTAGCGGGAGTGAGCAGTTCTTC. V and J are TRBV27 and TRBJ2-1; TRBD2 matches at 14 bases. The V and J ends lost 5 bases and 9 bases, in that order; junction bases with no gene match: 3. CDR3 length: 14 amino acids. The germline gives CDR1 MNHEY, CDR2 SMNVEV (reference sequence).

In this sample, this clone turned up once. The chain is built from TRBV18 and TRBJ2-2; TRBD1 aligns across 7 bases. After removal of 3 bases from V and 6 bases from J, the junction contained 7 bases not matched to a gene. Germline lookup yields CDR1 KGHSH and CDR2 LQKENI. The CDR3 spans 15 residues. CDR3 loop: CASSPGTVSAGELFF. CDR3 nucleotide sequence: TGTGCCAGCTCACCTGGGACAGTGTCCGCCGGGGAGCTGTTTTTT.

The chain recombines TRBV18 with TRBJ1-1, with D possibly being TRBD1 (6 bases). CDR1 is KGHSH and CDR2 is LQKENI in the germline V gene. The CDR3 length is 13 residues. The V and J ends lost 2 bases and 3 bases respectively, with 7 bases between them. The CDR3 DNA reads TGTGCCAGCTCACCAGGACAGTACACTGAAGCTTTCTTT. It is translated as CASSPGQYTEAFF.

The chain has TRBV27 and TRBJ1-3; tentative D call: TRBD1 (6 bases). Germline V gives CDR1 MNHEY, CDR2 SMNVEV (reference sequence). This CDR3 is built from 14 residues. Trimming removed 4 bases from V and 4 bases from J, with 11 bases in between. For the CDR3, the DNA is TGTGCCAGCAGTTCCCCCGGACAGGGAAACACCATATATTTT. It encodes CASSSPGQGNTIYF.

V usage is TRBV5-4 and J usage is TRBJ1-6; D possibly corresponds to TRBD1 (6 bases). Germline values: CDR1 SGHNT, CDR2 YYREEE (reference sequence). This CDR3 is 12 amino acids long. The V end was cut by 3 bases, the J end by 12 bases, with 10 bases between. CDR3 DNA sequence: TGTGCCAGCAGCTCAGAGGACAGACCCCTCCACTTT. Encoded protein: CASSSEDRPLHF.

The J gene is TRBJ2-5, the V gene TRBV4-1; 7 bases are a match to TRBD1. The CDR3 has 15 amino acids. J lost 1 base, V lost 3 bases, and 5 bases had no gene match. From germline, CDR1 is MGHRA and CDR2 YSYEKL. The CDR3 region is CASSQWGQTQETQYF. The CDR3 nucleotides read TGCGCCAGCAGCCAGTGGGGACAGACCCAAGAGACCCAGTACTTC.

This sequence joins TRBV7-2 and TRBJ2-5, with 10 bases aligning to TRBD2. The germline CDR1 and CDR2 sequences are SGHTA and FQGNSA. V lost 1 base to trimming and J lost 5 bases; unmatched junction nucleotides: 10. The CDR3 extends over 17 amino acids. The CDR3, as DNA: TGTGCCAGCAGCTTAGTTGGGGCTAGCGGGAGATGGGAGACCCAGTACTTC. As protein: CASSLVGASGRWETQYF.

CDR3 bases: TGTGCCAGTTCCCGGGACAGGGCAGGAAATGAAGCTTTCTTT. It is translated as CASSRDRAGNEAFF. The V call is TRBV19, the J call TRBJ1-1; TRBD1 aligns across 9 bases. There are 14 residues in the CDR3. Per germline, CDR1 LNHDA and CDR2 SQIVND (reference sequence). V shed 8 bases and J 7 bases; nucleotides not matched to a gene: 11.

V usage is TRBV18 and J usage is TRBJ2-3; D is perhaps TRBD1 (5 bases). The V and J ends lost 5 bases and 6 bases respectively, with 15 bases between them. The CDR3 is 14 residues long. Per the germline V gene, CDR1 is KGHSH and CDR2 is LQKENI. CDR3 DNA sequence: TGTGCCAGCTCAAGAGTGGCAGGGATGGATACGCAGTATTTT. Its protein product is CASSRVAGMDTQYF.

This chain uses TRBV2 with TRBJ2-7; 7 nucleotides match TRBD2. Looked up from germline, CDR1 is SNHLY and CDR2 is FYNNEI. J lost 1 base, V lost 3 bases, and 12 bases had no gene match. The CDR3 sequence is 17 residues long. The CDR3 loop is CASSEGVRDYKSYEQYF. The CDR3 coding sequence is TGTGCCAGCAGTGAGGGCGTTAGGGACTACAAATCCTACGAGCAGTACTTC.